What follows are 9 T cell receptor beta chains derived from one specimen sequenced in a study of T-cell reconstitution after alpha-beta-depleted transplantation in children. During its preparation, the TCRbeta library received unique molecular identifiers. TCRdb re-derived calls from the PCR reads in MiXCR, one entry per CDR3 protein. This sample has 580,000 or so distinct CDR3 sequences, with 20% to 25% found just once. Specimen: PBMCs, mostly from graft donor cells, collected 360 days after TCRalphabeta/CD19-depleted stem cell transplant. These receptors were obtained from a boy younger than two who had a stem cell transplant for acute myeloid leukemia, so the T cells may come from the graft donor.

CDR3 sequence: CASSSLPGQGLSGANVLTF. CDR3 nucleotides: TGTGCCAGCAGTTCATTACCGGGACAGGGATTATCTGGGGCCAACGTCCTGACTTTC. The gene calls are TRBV28 and TRBJ2-6; 9 nucleotides match TRBD1. Germline trimming cut 4 bases from V and 1 base from J; bases unmatched to any gene: 11. CDR1 MDHEN and CDR2 SYDVKM come from the germline V gene. This CDR3 contains 19 residues. Drawing the rest from reference TRBV28 and TRBJ2-6, the complete variable domain is DVKVTQSSRYLVKRTGEKVFLECVQDMDHENMFWYRQDPGLGLRLIYFSYDVKMKEKGDIPEGYSVSREKKERFSLILESASTNQTSMYLCASSSLPGQGLSGANVLTFGAGSRLTVL.

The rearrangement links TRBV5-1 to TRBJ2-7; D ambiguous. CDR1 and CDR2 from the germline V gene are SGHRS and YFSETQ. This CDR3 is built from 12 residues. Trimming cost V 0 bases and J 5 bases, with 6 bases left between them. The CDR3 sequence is CASSLDRHEQYF. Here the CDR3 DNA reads TGCGCCAGCAGCTTGGACAGACACGAGCAGTACTTC.

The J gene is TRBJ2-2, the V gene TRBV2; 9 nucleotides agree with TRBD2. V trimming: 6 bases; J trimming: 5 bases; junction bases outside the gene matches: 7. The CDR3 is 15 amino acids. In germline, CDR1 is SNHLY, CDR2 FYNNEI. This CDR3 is CASRISGGKTGELFF. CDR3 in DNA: TGTGCCAGCAGAATTAGCGGGGGAAAAACCGGGGAGCTGTTTTTT.

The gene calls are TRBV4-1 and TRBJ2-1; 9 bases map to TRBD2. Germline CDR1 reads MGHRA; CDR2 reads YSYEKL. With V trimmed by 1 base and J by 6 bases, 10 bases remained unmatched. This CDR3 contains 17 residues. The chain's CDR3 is CASSQGGSGGWGNEQFF. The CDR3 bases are TGCGCCAGCAGCCAAGGAGGTAGCGGGGGATGGGGCAATGAGCAGTTCTTC.

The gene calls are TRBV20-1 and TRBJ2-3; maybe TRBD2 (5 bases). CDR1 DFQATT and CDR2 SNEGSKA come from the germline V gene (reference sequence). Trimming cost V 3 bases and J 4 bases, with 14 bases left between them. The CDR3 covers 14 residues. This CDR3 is CSARRDGLPDTQYF. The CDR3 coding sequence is TGCAGTGCTAGGCGAGACGGACTTCCAGATACGCAGTATTTT.

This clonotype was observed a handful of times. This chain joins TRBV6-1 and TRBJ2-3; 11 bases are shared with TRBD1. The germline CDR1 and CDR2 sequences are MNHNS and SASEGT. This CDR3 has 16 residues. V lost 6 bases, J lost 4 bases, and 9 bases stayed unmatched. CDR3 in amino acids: CASSRDRDRGADTQYF. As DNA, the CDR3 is TGTGCCAGCAGCCGAGACCGGGACAGGGGGGCAGATACGCAGTATTTT.

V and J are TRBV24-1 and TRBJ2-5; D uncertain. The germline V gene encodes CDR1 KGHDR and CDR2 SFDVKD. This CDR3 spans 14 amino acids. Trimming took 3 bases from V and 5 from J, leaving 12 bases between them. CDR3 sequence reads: CATSDPRPGETQYF. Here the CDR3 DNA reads TGTGCCACCAGTGATCCACGACCTGGGGAGACCCAGTACTTC.

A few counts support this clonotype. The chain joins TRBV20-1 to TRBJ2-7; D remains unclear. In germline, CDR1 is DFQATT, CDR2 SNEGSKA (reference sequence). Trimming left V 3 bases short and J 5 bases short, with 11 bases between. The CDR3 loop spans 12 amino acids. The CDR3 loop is CSASVGNNEQYF. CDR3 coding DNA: TGCAGTGCTAGTGTGGGGAACAACGAGCAGTACTTC.

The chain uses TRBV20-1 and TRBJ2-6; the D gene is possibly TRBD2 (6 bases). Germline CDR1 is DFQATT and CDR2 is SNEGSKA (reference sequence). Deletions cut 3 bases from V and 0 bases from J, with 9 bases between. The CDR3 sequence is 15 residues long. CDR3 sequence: CSASGGASGANVLTF. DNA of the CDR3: TGCAGTGCTAGCGGAGGGGCCTCTGGGGCCAACGTCCTGACTTTC.